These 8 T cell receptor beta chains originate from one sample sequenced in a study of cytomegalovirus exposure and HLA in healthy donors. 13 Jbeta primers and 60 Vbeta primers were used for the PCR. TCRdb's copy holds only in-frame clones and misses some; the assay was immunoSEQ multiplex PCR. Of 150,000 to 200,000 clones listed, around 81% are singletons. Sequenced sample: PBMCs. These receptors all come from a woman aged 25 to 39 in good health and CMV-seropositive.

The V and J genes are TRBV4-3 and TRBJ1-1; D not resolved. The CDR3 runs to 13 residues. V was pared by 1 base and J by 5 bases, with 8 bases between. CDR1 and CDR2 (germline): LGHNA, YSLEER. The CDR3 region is CASSQGRRTEAFF. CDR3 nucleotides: TGCGCCAGCAGCCAAGGTCGGCGGACTGAAGCTTTCTTT.

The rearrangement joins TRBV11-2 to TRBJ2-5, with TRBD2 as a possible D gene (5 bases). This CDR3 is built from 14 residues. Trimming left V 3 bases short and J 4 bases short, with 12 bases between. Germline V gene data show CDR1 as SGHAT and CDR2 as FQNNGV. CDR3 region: CASSLDSSGETQYF. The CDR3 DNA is TGTGCCAGCAGCTTGGATTCGAGCGGAGAGACCCAGTACTTC.

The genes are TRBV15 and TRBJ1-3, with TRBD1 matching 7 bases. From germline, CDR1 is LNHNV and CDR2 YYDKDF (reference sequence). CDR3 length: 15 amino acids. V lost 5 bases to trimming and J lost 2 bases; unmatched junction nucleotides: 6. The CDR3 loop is CATSFSRGTGNTIYF. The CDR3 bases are TGTGCCACCAGCTTTTCCAGGGGGACTGGAAACACCATATATTTT.

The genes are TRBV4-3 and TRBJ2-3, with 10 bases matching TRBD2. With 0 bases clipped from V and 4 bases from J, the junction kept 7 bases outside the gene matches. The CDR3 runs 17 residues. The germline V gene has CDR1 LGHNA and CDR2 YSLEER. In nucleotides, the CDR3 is TGCGCCAGCAGCCAAGATCGAGCGGGAGGGCGGCCAGATACGCAGTATTTT. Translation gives CASSQDRAGGRPDTQYF.

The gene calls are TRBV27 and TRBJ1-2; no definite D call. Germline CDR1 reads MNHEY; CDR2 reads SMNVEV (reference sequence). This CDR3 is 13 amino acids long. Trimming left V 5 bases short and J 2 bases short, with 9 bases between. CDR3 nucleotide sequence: TGTGCCAGCAGTAACAGTCCAAACTATGGCTACACCTTC. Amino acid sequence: CASSNSPNYGYTF.

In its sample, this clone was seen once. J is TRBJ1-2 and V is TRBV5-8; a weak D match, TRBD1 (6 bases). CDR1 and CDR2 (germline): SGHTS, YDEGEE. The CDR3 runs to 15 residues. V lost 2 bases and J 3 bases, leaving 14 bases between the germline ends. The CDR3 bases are TGTGCCAGCAGCTTCCGACAGGCCCGGGACTATGGCTACACCTTC. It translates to CASSFRQARDYGYTF. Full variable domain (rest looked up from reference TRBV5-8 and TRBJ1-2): EAGVTQSPTHLIKTRGQQATLRCSPISGHTSVYWYQQALGLGLQFLLWYDEGEERNRGNFPPRFSGRQFPNYSSELNVNALELEDSALYLCASSFRQARDYGYTFGSGTRLTVV.

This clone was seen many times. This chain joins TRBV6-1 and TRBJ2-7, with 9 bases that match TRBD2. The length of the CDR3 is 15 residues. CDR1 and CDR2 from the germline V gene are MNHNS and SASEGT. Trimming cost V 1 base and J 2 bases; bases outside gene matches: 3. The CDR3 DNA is TGTGCCAGCAGTGAAGATTCTAGCGGGGCCTACGAGCAGTACTTC. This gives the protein CASSEDSSGAYEQYF.

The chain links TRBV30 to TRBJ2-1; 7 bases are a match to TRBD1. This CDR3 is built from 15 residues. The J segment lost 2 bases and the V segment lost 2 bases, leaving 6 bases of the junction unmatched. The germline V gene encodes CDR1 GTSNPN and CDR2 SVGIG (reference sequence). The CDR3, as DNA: TGTGCCTGGAGTCGCCGACAGGGCGCCTACAATGAGCAGTTCTTC. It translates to CAWSRRQGAYNEQFF.